This entry lists 5 T cell receptor beta chains sequenced from one sample in a study of blood T cell repertoires in COVID-19. Sequencing used immunoSEQ multiplex PCR; TCRdb keeps in-frame clones, though not all of them. This sample has 200,000 to 250,000 clones, with approximately 80% found just once. Sequenced: peripheral blood. These receptors were taken from a man between 45 and 60 years old with active or convalescent COVID-19.

Ten or more counts support this clone. The rearrangement uses TRBV7-2 and TRBJ2-3, with a tentative D call TRBD2 (7 bases). V gave up 2 bases and J gave up 4 bases, with 13 bases separating them. The CDR3 covers 15 residues. Germline lookup yields CDR1 SGHTA and CDR2 FQGNSA. CDR3 sequence: CASSLYRGAADTQYF. CDR3 sequence (DNA): TGTGCCAGCAGCTTATATCGGGGGGCGGCAGATACGCAGTATTTT.

The gene calls are TRBV15 and TRBJ1-6; D is possibly TRBD1 (5 bases). CDR3 length: 14 residues. Germline V gene data show CDR1 as LNHNV and CDR2 as YYDKDF (reference sequence). Trimming took off 4 bases at V and 6 bases at J, with 10 bases between the two ends. In DNA form, the CDR3 reads TGTGCCACCAGCACCGCAGGGCTTAATTCACCCCTCCACTTT. Residues: CATSTAGLNSPLHF.

The CDR3 nucleotides are TGTGCCAGCAGCGTAGGTTCTCGCGGGAATTCGGAGACCCAGTACTTC. Translated: CASSVGSRGNSETQYF. The chain couples TRBV9 to TRBJ2-5; a weak D match, TRBD2 (6 bases). Germline V gives CDR1 SGDLS, CDR2 YYNGEE. Trimming took 0 bases from V and 5 from J, leaving 17 bases between them. The CDR3 consists of 16 residues.

This clone showed up just a few times. This rearrangement joins TRBV11-2 to TRBJ1-1, with a tentative D call TRBD1 (6 bases). This CDR3 has 13 residues. V lost 5 bases, J lost 8 bases, and 15 bases lay in between. Germline CDR1 SGHAT, CDR2 FQNNGV. DNA of the CDR3: TGTGCCAGCAGCCCAGGACCAGGGGAGGAAGCTTTCTTT. This sequence encodes CASSPGPGEEAFF.

V and J are TRBV3-1 (or the pseudogene TRBV3-2) and TRBJ2-4; unclear D gene. Between the trimmed V and J ends, which lost 0 bases and 15 bases, there was a span of 12 bases. Per the germline V gene, CDR1 is LGHDT and CDR2 is YNNKEL (reference sequence). The CDR3 spans 12 residues. In DNA form, the CDR3 reads TGTGCCAGCAGCCAAGATCAGGCAACGCGGTACTTC. Amino acid sequence: CASSQDQATRYF.